The 30 T cell receptor beta chains listed next were all sequenced from one sample in a study of blood T cell repertoires in COVID-19. TCRdb's copy holds only in-frame clones and misses some; the assay was immunoSEQ multiplex PCR. The data contain roughly 33,000 clones, over 90% of them seen just once; the ten biggest clones take up about 5%. Sequencing was carried out using peripheral blood. The source of these receptors is a human donor in a cohort sampled during active COVID-19.

The chain joins TRBV14 to TRBJ2-5; 12 bases agree with TRBD1. J gave up 6 bases and V 4 bases, and 0 bases lay outside the gene matches. In germline, CDR1 is SGHDN, CDR2 FVKESK. The CDR3 loop spans 13 amino acids. CDR3 sequence: CASSRDRGQTQYF. CDR3 in DNA: TGTGCCAGCAGCCGGGACAGGGGGCAGACCCAGTACTTC.

The V and J genes are TRBV2 and TRBJ2-7; possibly TRBD1 for D (5 bases). Germline V gene data show CDR1 as SNHLY and CDR2 as FYNNEI. V lost 5 bases and J lost 6, with 17 bases in between. This CDR3 has 14 residues. The CDR3 bases are TGTGCCAGCAGTCAACTCCTCGGAGACAGCGAGCAGTACTTC. Translating gives CASSQLLGDSEQYF.

This chain joins TRBV12-3 or TRBV12-4 and TRBJ2-7; D remains ambiguous. The CDR3 covers 13 residues. V lost 2 bases, J lost 3 bases, and 8 bases lay in between. CDR3 nucleotides: TGTGCCAGCAGTTTAAACCGGTACTACGAGCAGTACTTC. Residues: CASSLNRYYEQYF.

V is TRBV5-1 and J is TRBJ1-1, with D uncertain. There are 12 residues in the CDR3. Germline V gene sequence: CDR1 SGHRS, CDR2 YFSETQ. Trimming left V 5 bases short and J 11 bases short, with 16 bases between. Here the CDR3 DNA reads TGCGCCAGCAGGGATGCAGGTTCAGTGGCTTTCTTT. This gives the protein CASRDAGSVAFF.

CDR3: CSVEPRQVRSKAFF. The CDR3 coding sequence is TGCAGCGTTGAACCCCGACAGGTTCGTTCGAAAGCTTTCTTT. The J gene is TRBJ1-1, the V gene TRBV29-1; D is perhaps TRBD1 (6 bases). CDR3 size: 14 residues. Germline CDR1 reads SQVTM; CDR2 reads ANQGSEA. Trimming removed 2 bases from V and 9 bases from J, with 19 bases in between.

The chain employs TRBV21-1 and TRBJ1-6; TRBD1 is the table's D call, not checked against the DNA. TRBV21-1 is shown as a pseudogene. The CDR3 has 17 amino acids. The CDR3 reads CASSKSGGQGDGSPLHF. In DNA, the CDR3 is TGTGCCAGCAGCAAATCGGGTGGGCAGGGGGATGGGTCACCCCTCCACTTT.

The gene calls are TRBV5-4 and TRBJ2-6; D uncertain. In germline, CDR1 is SGHNT, CDR2 YYREEE (reference sequence). V lost 4 bases, J lost 0 bases, and 5 bases lay in between. This CDR3 contains 14 residues. The CDR3 here is CASSVYSGANVLTF. For the CDR3, the DNA is TGTGCCAGCAGCGTATACTCTGGGGCCAACGTCCTGACTTTC.

This rearrangement joins TRBV7-3 to TRBJ2-2; 8 bases match TRBD2. In germline, CDR1 is SGHTA, CDR2 FQGTGA. This CDR3 has 18 residues. The V segment lost 4 bases and the J segment 4 bases; nucleotides outside the gene matches: 14. The CDR3 region is CASSSHLPLAGATGELFF. As DNA, the CDR3 is TGTGCCAGCAGCTCCCACCTCCCCCTAGCGGGTGCCACCGGGGAGCTGTTTTTT.

This chain uses TRBV5-1 with TRBJ2-1, with 7 bases fitting TRBD1. This CDR3 spans 14 amino acids. Trimming at V came to 4 bases and at J to 9 bases, leaving 10 bases not matched to a gene. Looked up from germline, CDR1 is SGHRS and CDR2 is YFSETQ. The CDR3 protein is CASSATTGAGEQFF. Here the CDR3 DNA reads TGCGCCAGCAGCGCGACCACAGGGGCCGGTGAGCAGTTCTTC.

The CDR3 sequence: CASSLAGSTTDTQYF. For the CDR3, the DNA is TGTGCCAGCAGCTTAGCGGGCAGTACGACAGATACGCAGTATTTT. The rearrangement uses TRBV7-6 and TRBJ2-3; no clear D. Trimming took 0 bases from V and 3 from J, leaving 10 bases between them. The CDR3 extends over 15 amino acids. CDR1 is SGHVS and CDR2 is FNYEAQ in the germline V gene. Combining the CDR3 with reference TRBV7-6 and TRBJ2-3 gives the whole variable domain GAGVSQSPRYKVTKRGQDVALRCDPISGHVSLYWYRQALGQGPEFLTYFNYEAQQDKSGLPNDRFSAERPEGSISTLTIQRTEQRDSAMYRCASSLAGSTTDTQYFGPGTRLTVL.

The CDR3 protein is CATSRDTTSPAFF. The CDR3 region has the DNA TGTGCCACCAGCCGGGACACAACCAGCCCGGCTTTCTTT. The rearrangement joins TRBV15 to TRBJ1-1, with D perhaps TRBD1 (6 bases). The CDR3 length is 13 residues. Deletions cut 5 bases from V and 11 bases from J, with 18 bases between. Germline V CDR1 and CDR2: LNHNV, YYDKDF (reference sequence).

The V call is TRBV5-6, the J call TRBJ1-2; 9 bases align to TRBD1. CDR1 and CDR2 (germline): SGHDT, YYEEEE. This CDR3 has 14 amino acids. The V segment lost 2 bases and the J segment 6 bases; nucleotides outside the gene matches: 5. The CDR3 nucleotides are TGTGCCAGCAGCTTAGGTACAGGGGGCGATGGCTACACCTTC. It codes for CASSLGTGGDGYTF.

This sequence joins TRBV11-2 and TRBJ2-1; D might be TRBD1 (6 bases). The V end was cut by 1 base, the J end by 0 bases, with 7 bases between. The V gene's germline CDR1 is SGHAT and CDR2 FQNNGV. The CDR3 covers 15 residues. The CDR3 here is CASSLGQVSYNEQFF. The CDR3 DNA reads TGTGCCAGCAGCTTAGGACAGGTCTCCTACAATGAGCAGTTCTTC.

The V call is TRBV5-1, the J call TRBJ1-5, with 8 nucleotides matching TRBD1. This CDR3 has 15 amino acids. The J segment lost 8 bases and the V segment lost 3 bases, leaving 10 bases of the junction unmatched. The germline CDR1 and CDR2 sequences are SGHRS and YFSETQ. The CDR3 bases are TGCGCCAGCAGCTCCGGGACAGGACCATCTGAGCCCCAGCATTTT. It specifies CASSSGTGPSEPQHF.

The rearrangement joins TRBV27 to TRBJ2-2; TRBD1 might be the D (6 bases). This CDR3 comprises 16 residues. Trimming removed 3 bases from V and 4 bases from J, with 15 bases in between. Per the germline V gene, CDR1 is MNHEY and CDR2 is SMNVEV (reference sequence). CDR3 sequence reads: CASSFQDSYITGELFF. In DNA form, the CDR3 reads TGTGCCAGCAGTTTCCAGGACAGCTATATCACCGGGGAGCTGTTTTTT.

V usage is TRBV3-1 (or the pseudogene TRBV3-2) and J usage is TRBJ2-7; D call uncertain. Looked up from germline, CDR1 is LGHDT and CDR2 is YNNKEL (reference sequence). The V and J ends lost 1 base and 6 bases respectively, with 16 bases between them. The CDR3 spans 15 residues. DNA of the CDR3: TGTGCCAGCAGCCAAGGGGTTTCCAGCGCTGCCGAGCAGTACTTC. It codes for CASSQGVSSAAEQYF.

This rearrangement joins TRBV6-5 to TRBJ1-1, with 7 bases identical to TRBD1. From germline, CDR1 is MNHEY and CDR2 SVGAGI. The CDR3 runs to 15 residues. J gave up 3 bases and V 6 bases, and 10 bases lay outside the gene matches. This chain's CDR3 is CASRYERTGYTEAFF. The CDR3 nucleotides read TGTGCCAGCAGGTACGAGAGGACAGGCTACACTGAAGCTTTCTTT.

J is TRBJ1-1 and V is TRBV27, with D uncertain. V was trimmed by 2 bases and J by 4 bases, leaving 8 bases between them. The CDR3 is 13 amino acids. The germline V gene has CDR1 MNHEY and CDR2 SMNVEV (reference sequence). CDR3 in amino acids: CASSLTGGTEAFF. CDR3 bases: TGTGCCAGCAGTTTAACGGGAGGCACTGAAGCTTTCTTT.

The rearrangement uses TRBV4-2 and TRBJ1-6; TRBD1 matches at 9 bases. Germline V CDR1 and CDR2: LGHNA, YNFKEQ. V trimming: 0 bases; J trimming: 2 bases; junction bases outside the gene matches: 5. There are 18 residues in the CDR3. The CDR3 spells CASSQDLQGATYNSPLHF. CDR3 bases: TGTGCCAGCAGCCAAGACTTACAGGGGGCCACCTATAATTCACCCCTCCACTTT.

This sequence joins TRBV28 and TRBJ2-5, with 8 bases identical to TRBD2. CDR3 length: 13 amino acids. V lost 6 bases, J lost 6 bases, and 6 bases stayed unmatched. Germline values: CDR1 MDHEN, CDR2 SYDVKM. Written as DNA, the CDR3 is TGTGCCAGCAGGGTAACTAGCGGCCAGACCCAGTACTTC. The encoded protein is CASRVTSGQTQYF. Full variable domain (outside the CDR3, taken from reference TRBV28 and TRBJ2-5): DVKVTQSSRYLVKRTGEKVFLECVQDMDHENMFWYRQDPGLGLRLIYFSYDVKMKEKGDIPEGYSVSREKKERFSLILESASTNQTSMYLCASRVTSGQTQYFGPGTRLLVL.

The chain couples TRBV6-5 to TRBJ1-3, with D unclear. The germline V and J ends were trimmed by 10 bases and 1 base, with 8 bases remaining between them. Germline CDR1 and CDR2: MNHEY and SVGAGI. The CDR3 totals 12 residues. CDR3 DNA: TGTGCCACGGCGGGATCTGGAAACACCATATATTTT. Encoded protein: CATAGSGNTIYF.

V gene TRBV27 combines with J gene TRBJ1-1; TRBD1 matches at 8 bases. Germline CDR1 is MNHEY and CDR2 is SMNVEV (reference sequence). CDR3 length equals 14 residues. The V segment lost 5 bases and the J segment 6 bases; nucleotides outside the gene matches: 8. This chain's CDR3 is CASSLDRGPAEAFF. The CDR3 nucleotides read TGTGCCAGCAGTCTCGACAGGGGTCCGGCTGAAGCTTTCTTT.

J is TRBJ1-1 and V is TRBV29-1; D is ambiguous. Germline lookup yields CDR1 SQVTM and CDR2 ANQGSEA. V lost 8 bases to trimming and J lost 1 base, with 8 bases between them. This CDR3 is 11 amino acids long. CDR3 loop: CSIGSNTEAFF. The CDR3 nucleotides are TGCAGCATCGGTTCGAACACTGAAGCTTTCTTT.

This chain joins TRBV3-1 (or the pseudogene TRBV3-2) and TRBJ1-6, with a tentative D call TRBD1 (6 bases). V lost 4 bases, J lost 7 bases, and 11 bases lay in between. The germline CDR1 and CDR2 sequences are LGHDT and YNNKEL (reference sequence). The CDR3 length is 14 residues. The CDR3 is CASSPQGNNSPLHF. CDR3 DNA sequence: TGTGCCAGCAGCCCACAGGGAAACAATTCACCCCTCCACTTT.

The chain's CDR3 is CASSPETYEQYF. The CDR3 nucleotides are TGCGCCAGCAGTCCGGAGACCTACGAGCAGTACTTC. The chain employs TRBV5-1 and TRBJ2-7, with D unclear. The ends were cut back, 5 bases at V and 2 bases at J, with 8 bases in the middle. Germline lookup yields CDR1 SGHRS and CDR2 YFSETQ. The CDR3 sequence is 12 residues long.

This rearrangement joins TRBV29-1 to TRBJ2-4; 9 bases line up with TRBD1. With V trimmed by 5 bases and J by 0 bases, 5 bases remained unmatched. CDR1 is SQVTM and CDR2 is ANQGSEA in the germline V gene. The CDR3 totals 15 residues. CDR3 sequence (DNA): TGCAGCGTTTTCGGACAGGGGTTAGCCAAAAACATTCAGTACTTC. This sequence encodes CSVFGQGLAKNIQYF.

This chain connects TRBV10-1 to TRBJ2-1, with TRBD2 matching over 7 bases. The V gene's germline CDR1 is WNHNN and CDR2 SYGVQD (reference sequence). The V gene end was trimmed by 0 bases and the J gene end by 4 bases; junction bases not matched to a gene: 15. The CDR3 spans 19 residues. CDR3 loop: CASSESNSGPEARYNEQFF. The CDR3 region has the DNA TGCGCCAGCAGTGAGTCGAATAGCGGGCCCGAGGCTAGGTACAATGAGCAGTTCTTC.

This chain links TRBV7-9 with TRBJ1-3, with 7 bases aligning to TRBD1. The trim removed 5 bases at V and 8 bases at J, leaving 9 bases unmatched. This CDR3 has 14 residues. CDR1 is SEHNR, CDR2 FQNEAQ, per germline (reference sequence). DNA for the CDR3: TGTGCCAGCAGCCCCCTGACAGGGCGGGACACCATATATTTT. Amino acids: CASSPLTGRDTIYF.

The chain couples TRBV7-6 to TRBJ2-1; a weak D match, TRBD1 (6 bases). This CDR3 is 21 amino acids long. Trimming took off 5 bases at V and 1 base at J, with 30 bases between the two ends. Germline CDR1 is SGHVS and CDR2 is FNYEAQ. CDR3 coding DNA: TGTGCCAGCAGCCACCGGCGGTGGTTGGACAGCCTTGGTTGGTCCTACAATGAGCAGTTCTTC. Translated, it gives CASSHRRWLDSLGWSYNEQFF. The variable domain in full, completed from reference TRBV7-6 and TRBJ2-1, reads GAGVSQSPRYKVTKRGQDVALRCDPISGHVSLYWYRQALGQGPEFLTYFNYEAQQDKSGLPNDRFSAERPEGSISTLTIQRTEQRDSAMYRCASSHRRWLDSLGWSYNEQFFGPGTRLTVL.

This clone was counted once. This sequence joins TRBV27 and TRBJ2-2; perhaps TRBD2 as D (5 bases). CDR1 MNHEY and CDR2 SMNVEV come from the germline V gene (reference sequence). The CDR3 totals 17 residues. V was shortened by 5 bases and J by 1 base, with 17 bases between the two germline ends. The CDR3 DNA follows: TGTGCCAGCAGTCCCCTCCTAGCCTCTAAGAACACCGGGGAGCTGTTTTTT. Protein: CASSPLLASKNTGELFF.